This TCR beta chain appears in the sequencing data of a study of Graves' ophthalmopathy and Graves' hyperthyroidism. The trim removed 6 bases at V and 4 bases at J, leaving 4 bases unmatched. CDR3 length equals 13 residues. General study points: Predictions made by the model for ophthalmopathy progression reached roughly 71% sensitivity and less than 80% specificity.

This clonotype was seen repeatedly, ten times or more. What it recognizes is unknown. RNA transcripts yielded amplified TCR beta CDR3 regions. Scientists carried out first-round RT-PCR using HTBI primers and then a second-round multiplex PCR. TCRdb independently ran MiXCR on the multiplex PCR reads; one entry per CDR3 protein. Of roughly 400,000 distinct CDR3 sequences listed, just over 15% are singletons. The sequencing sample was made of peripheral blood. The rearrangement joins TRBV12-3 or TRBV12-4 to TRBJ2-7, with 9 bases aligning to TRBD2. The origin of this receptor is a woman between 18 and 30 years old with stable Graves' hyperthyroidism. The CDR3 region has the DNA TGTGCCAGCAGGCGGGGGGGCCGATACGAGCAGTACTTC. Its translation is CASRRGGRYEQYF.